This TCR beta chain stems from a study of Ad26.COV2.S vaccination and SARS-CoV-2 variants. Study-level background: Participant was drawn from the COV1001 Ad26.COV2.S trial arm. Study-level findings and limits: Breadth of non-spike TCRs did not differ between vaccinees and placebo recipients.

The treatment was: some 20 received Ad26.COV2.S at low or high dose, single or two shots; a few received placebo; per-sample allocation not given. Following the first vaccine or placebo injection, samples were taken on day 63. This clone was detected a few times. Antigen specificity is unknown. The table came from immunoSEQ multiplex PCR; TCRdb's copy has only in-frame clones and leaves some out. The table records 440,000 or so clones, approximately 90% of them present only once. CDR3 length equals 13 residues. Trimming cost V 9 bases and J 3 bases, with 13 bases left between them. Per germline, CDR1 SGDLS and CDR2 YYNGEE.

Here the sequenced sample was peripheral blood, taken in a trial of Ad26.COV2.S vaccine versus placebo. The chain joins TRBV9 to TRBJ1-5; D call uncertain. This TCR was sampled from a person between 18 and 65 years old who received the Ad26.COV2.S COVID-19 vaccine or a placebo. The CDR3 here is CATVRGYNQPQHF. The CDR3 DNA sequence: TGTGCCACCGTCCGGGGTTACAATCAGCCCCAGCATTTT.